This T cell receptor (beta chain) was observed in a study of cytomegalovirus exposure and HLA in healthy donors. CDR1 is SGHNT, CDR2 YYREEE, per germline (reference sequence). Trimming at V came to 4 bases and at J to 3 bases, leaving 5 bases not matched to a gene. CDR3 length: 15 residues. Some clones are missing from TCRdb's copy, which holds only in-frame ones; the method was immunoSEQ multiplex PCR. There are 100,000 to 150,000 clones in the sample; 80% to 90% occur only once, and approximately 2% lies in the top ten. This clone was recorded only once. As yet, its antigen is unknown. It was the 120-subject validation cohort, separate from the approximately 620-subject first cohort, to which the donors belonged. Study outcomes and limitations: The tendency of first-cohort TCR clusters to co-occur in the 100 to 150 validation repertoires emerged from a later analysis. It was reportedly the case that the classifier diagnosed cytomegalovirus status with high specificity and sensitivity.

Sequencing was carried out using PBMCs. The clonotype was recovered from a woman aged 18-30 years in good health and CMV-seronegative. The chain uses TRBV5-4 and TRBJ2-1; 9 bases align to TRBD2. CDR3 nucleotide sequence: TGTGCCAGCAGCCTTAGCGGGGGCAACTACAATGAGCAGTTCTTC. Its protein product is CASSLSGGNYNEQFF.